A single TCR beta chain is shown here with its context. The antigen remains undetermined. These data are taken from a study of T-cell reconstitution after alpha-beta-depleted transplantation in children. Study-wide points: Most T-cell counts and diversity one year after the transplant came from T cells that were newly produced. Reportedly, roughly two months post-transplant, alpha-beta T cells arose from several hundred expanded graft clones.

TCRbeta library construction was performed incorporating unique molecular identifiers. Each CDR3 protein gets one entry after TCRdb re-called the PCR reads with MiXCR. The sample has 700,000 to 950,000 distinct CDR3 sequences, 15% to 20% seen once. V was clipped by 6 bases and J by 4 bases; unmatched bases: 12. The CDR3 has 17 residues. Germline CDR1 is SQVTM and CDR2 is ANQGSEA. The V gene is TRBV29-1, the J gene TRBJ2-1, with 13 bases lining up with TRBD2. The sequence derives from a male patient between 5 and 17 years old who had a stem cell transplant for acute lymphoblastic leukemia, so the T cells may come from the graft donor. The sample in question was PBMCs, mostly from graft donor cells, obtained 360 days after TCRalphabeta/CD19-depleted stem cell transplant. Written as DNA, the CDR3 is TGCAGCGTGGATGGGACTAGCGGGGCAGCTCGGTACAATGAGCAGTTCTTC. This encodes CSVDGTSGAARYNEQFF.